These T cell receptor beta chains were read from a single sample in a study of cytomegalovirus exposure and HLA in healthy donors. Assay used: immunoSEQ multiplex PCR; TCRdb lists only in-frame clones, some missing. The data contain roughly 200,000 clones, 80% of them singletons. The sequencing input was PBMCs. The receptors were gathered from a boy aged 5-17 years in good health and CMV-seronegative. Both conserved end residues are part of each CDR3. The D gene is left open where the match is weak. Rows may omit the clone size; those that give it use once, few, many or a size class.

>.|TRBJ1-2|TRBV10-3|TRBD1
CAISDRQGLGGYTF
TGTGCCATCAGTGACCGACAGGGATTGGGTGGCTACACCTTC
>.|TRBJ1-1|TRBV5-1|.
CASSPSEMRTEAFF
TGCGCCAGCAGCCCATCCGAAATGCGCACTGAAGCTTTCTTT
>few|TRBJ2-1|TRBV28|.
CASSRTDAYNEQFF
TGTGCCAGCAGTCGGACTGACGCCTACAATGAGCAGTTCTTC
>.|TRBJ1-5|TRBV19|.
CASSPQGNSNQPQHF
TGTGCCAGTAGTCCGCAGGGCAATAGCAATCAGCCCCAGCATTTT
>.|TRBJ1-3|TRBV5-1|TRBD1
CASSLAATGTWAGNTIYF
TGCGCCAGCAGCTTGGCCGCGACAGGGACCTGGGCTGGAAACACCATATATTTT
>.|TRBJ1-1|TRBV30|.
CAWLRGFTEAFF
TGTGCCTGGCTGAGGGGGTTCACTGAAGCTTTCTTT
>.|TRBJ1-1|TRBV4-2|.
CASSQDWTSNTEAFF
TGTGCCAGCAGCCAAGATTGGACATCGAACACTGAAGCTTTCTTT
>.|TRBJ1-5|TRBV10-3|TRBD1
CASSEAMDRAQPQHF
TGTGCCAGCAGTGAAGCGATGGACAGGGCTCAGCCCCAGCATTTT
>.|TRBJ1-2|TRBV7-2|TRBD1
CASSLSTGGPHYGYTF
TGTGCCAGCAGCTTGTCGACAGGGGGTCCCCACTATGGCTACACCTTC
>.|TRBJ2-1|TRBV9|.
CASSRLGGRVGEQFF
TGTGCCAGCAGCCGCCTCGGAGGGCGGGTCGGTGAGCAGTTCTTC